Reported below is one TCR beta chain. Antigen: not known. The sample originates from a study of shared clonotypes between healthy human individuals. About the study: Donors, aged 18 to 49, were two women and three men.

Only CD45RO-negative cells positively selected for CCR7 counted as naive CD8 cells, so terminally differentiated effector memory CD45RA+ cells were excluded. Trimming removed 1 base from V and 6 bases from J, with 4 bases in between. CDR1 and CDR2 (germline): SGHNT, YYREEE (reference sequence). CDR3 length equals 12 residues. The input for sorted-subset replicate PCRs was around 210 ng DNA, tens of thousands of T cell genomes. Repertoires were generated with immunoSEQ multiplex PCR, while TCRdb's copy carries only in-frame clones and drops some. The table has fewer than 800,000 clones, roughly nine tenths seen once. General observations from the study: Clonotype sharing among the donors was expected to vary with sequencing depth.

Input material: naive CD8+ T cells sorted from blood. The V call is TRBV5-4, the J call TRBJ2-2; no firm D call. This TCR came from a man aged 25-45 years in good health. This CDR3 reads CASSLFPGELFF. The CDR3 nucleotides read TGTGCCAGCAGCTTGTTTCCCGGGGAGCTGTTTTTT.